This TCR beta chain was sequenced during a study of T cells in Graves' hyperthyroidism and ophthalmopathy. Whole-study results and caveats: Ophthalmopathy, as predicted by the model, came a median roughly 6.5 months after the prediction.

This clonotype was counted at least ten times. As yet, its antigen is unknown. From RNA transcripts, TCR beta CDR3 regions were amplified. In the first-round RT-PCR of the TCR CDR3, the HTBI primer set was used. Each CDR3 protein is one row after TCRdb ran MiXCR on the multiplex PCR reads. The data show some 300,000 distinct CDR3 sequences, roughly a fifth seen once. The CDR3 sequence is 14 residues long. Trimming cost V 4 bases and J 3 bases; bases outside gene matches: 6. In germline, CDR1 is ENHRY, CDR2 SYGVKD. Material: blood. This sequence joins TRBV10-3 and TRBJ2-7, with 7 bases fitting TRBD2. The clonotype comes from a man aged 50-59 years with Graves' ophthalmopathy. The DNA of the CDR3 is TGTGCCATCAGTGGCGGGGGAAGAGGCTACGAGCAGTACTTC. Its translation is CAISGGGRGYEQYF.